Below are 14 T cell receptor beta chains sequenced from a single sample in a study of relationships among human T cell subsets. Semiquantitative ARM-PCR amplified T cell receptor alpha and beta CDR3 regions from mRNA. ARM-PCR used tagged nested gene-specific primers, then communal superprimers for exponential amplification. TCRdb analysed the multiplex PCR reads with MiXCR anew, one entry per CDR3 protein. The sample holds thousands of distinct CDR3 sequences; about 50% are singletons and the top ten take approximately 5.6%. From the CD45RA-negative fraction, anti-CD45RO beads picked out CD45RA-RO+ memory T cells. Sequenced input: memory T cells sorted from blood. All receptors derive from a middle-aged man in good health.

Remarks on this clonotype: One end of the junction does not line up with germline, which may come from a read error. This chain links TRBV7-7 with TRBJ2-2; a possible D gene is TRBD2 (6 bases). The CDR3 is made up of 13 amino acids. CDR1 and CDR2 (germline): SSHAT, FNYEAQ (reference sequence). The CDR3 here is CASSLAGTGELFF. In DNA form, the CDR3 reads TGTGCTAGCAGCTTAGCAGGGACTGGGGAGCTGTTTTTT.

This clonotype was seen a handful of times. The chain couples TRBV28 to TRBJ1-2; D not resolved. The CDR3 covers 11 residues. The V end was cut by 2 bases, the J end by 2 bases, with 0 bases between. CDR1 and CDR2 from the germline V gene are MDHEN and SYDVKM. The CDR3 DNA sequence: TGTGCCAGCAGTTTAAACTATGGCTACACCTTC. Translated: CASSLNYGYTF.

The chain uses TRBV20-1 and TRBJ2-4; no firm D call. Trimming took 0 bases from V and 0 from J, leaving 6 bases between them. The germline gives CDR1 DFQATT, CDR2 SNEGSKA (reference sequence). The CDR3 is made up of 14 amino acids. DNA of the CDR3: TGCAGTGCTAGAGAAGGAAGAGCCAAAAACATTCAGTACTTC. It yields the protein CSAREGRAKNIQYF.

A single count supports this clonotype. One junction end does not reproduce the germline sequence, and a read error may be involved. The chain employs TRBV6-5 and TRBJ1-2, with D maybe TRBD1 (5 bases). This CDR3 region has 16 residues. The germline V gene has CDR1 MNHEY and CDR2 SVGAGI. Here the CDR3 DNA reads TGCGCCAGCAGTTACGGTGGGGCCGCCCCTCTTTATGGCTACACCTTC. Protein sequence: CASSYGGAAPLYGYTF.

The rearrangement joins TRBV6-5 to TRBJ2-5; tentatively, D is TRBD2 (6 bases). The CDR3 covers 15 residues. Germline CDR1 and CDR2: MNHEY and SVGAGI. The V gene lost 2 bases and the J gene lost 5 bases, with 15 bases spanning the gap. DNA for the CDR3: TGTGCCAGCAGTTACGGCTCTAGCGTCGGGGAGACCCAGTACTTC. This codes for CASSYGSSVGETQYF.

The chain is built from TRBV7-9 and TRBJ2-3; TRBD1 aligns across 7 bases. The V gene's germline CDR1 is SEHNR and CDR2 FQNEAQ (reference sequence). Losses at the gene ends were 10 bases for V and 0 bases for J; bases not matched to a gene: 4. The CDR3 runs to 13 residues. The CDR3 protein is CAIRQGSTDTQYF. CDR3 coding DNA: TGTGCCATTCGACAGGGCAGCACAGATACGCAGTATTTT.

The chain carries TRBV4-1 and TRBJ1-6; unclear D gene. This CDR3 comprises 13 residues. Trimming took 1 base from V and 7 from J, leaving 5 bases between them. Germline CDR1 reads MGHRA; CDR2 reads YSYEKL. The DNA of the CDR3 is TGCGCCAGCAGCCAAGTATGGAATTCACCCCTCCACTTT. This gives the protein CASSQVWNSPLHF.

The genes are TRBV11-2 and TRBJ1-1; D might be TRBD1 (6 bases). V was trimmed by 6 bases and J by 11 bases, leaving 19 bases between them. Germline V gives CDR1 SGHAT, CDR2 FQNNGV. CDR3 length: 13 amino acids. CDR3 sequence reads: CASSPSGALVAFF. Written as DNA, the CDR3 is TGTGCCAGCAGTCCTTCGGGGGCTTTGGTCGCTTTCTTT.

The chain employs TRBV20-1 and TRBJ2-2, with D unclear. Germline V gene data show CDR1 as DFQATT and CDR2 as SNEGSKA (reference sequence). Deletions cut 4 bases from V and 5 bases from J, with 8 bases between. The CDR3 runs 12 residues. This CDR3 reads CSAKTQTGELFF. The CDR3 bases are TGCAGTGCTAAGACCCAGACCGGGGAGCTGTTTTTT.

The V and J genes are TRBV11-2 and TRBJ2-2, with 9 bases fitting TRBD2. The V gene's germline CDR1 is SGHAT and CDR2 FQNNGV. Trimming at V came to 1 base and at J to 6 bases, leaving 3 bases not matched to a gene. This CDR3 contains 15 residues. CDR3 protein: CASSLVLAGSGELFF. CDR3 sequence (DNA): TGTGCCAGCAGCTTAGTCCTAGCGGGATCCGGGGAGCTGTTTTTT.

The chain uses TRBV7-9 and TRBJ1-1; D perhaps matches TRBD1 (5 bases). This CDR3 contains 16 residues. Germline CDR1 SEHNR, CDR2 FQNEAQ (reference sequence). With 0 bases removed from V and 0 bases from J, the gap between germline ends came to 11 bases. The CDR3 protein is CASSLAQTDMNTEAFF. The DNA of the CDR3 is TGTGCCAGCAGCTTAGCCCAGACAGACATGAACACTGAAGCTTTCTTT.

This chain connects TRBV29-1 to TRBJ1-4; 7 nucleotides align to TRBD1. Germline lookup yields CDR1 SQVTM and CDR2 ANQGSEA. This CDR3 spans 13 amino acids. The junction had 2 bases not matched to a gene; V was cut back by 5 bases and J by 2 bases. The CDR3 region is CSVPTGTNEKLFF. CDR3 DNA sequence: TGCAGCGTTCCGACAGGGACTAATGAAAAACTGTTTTTT.

This clonotype was seen more than once but under ten times. The genes are TRBV19 and TRBJ1-4; weak D call: TRBD1 (5 bases). This CDR3 is built from 15 residues. The germline V gene encodes CDR1 LNHDA and CDR2 SQIVND (reference sequence). V lost 6 bases and J lost 3, with 14 bases in between. CDR3 DNA: TGTGCCAGTAGACCTCCAGGGTCTTCTAATGAAAAACTGTTTTTT. It specifies CASRPPGSSNEKLFF.

The chain has TRBV20-1 and TRBJ2-7; TRBD1 matches at 9 bases. CDR3 size: 12 residues. V dropped 7 bases and J dropped 5; count of bases not matched to a gene: 6. Germline V gives CDR1 DFQATT, CDR2 SNEGSKA (reference sequence). The CDR3 loop reads CSVGQGRDEQYF. As DNA, the CDR3 is TGCAGTGTCGGACAGGGGAGGGACGAGCAGTACTTC.